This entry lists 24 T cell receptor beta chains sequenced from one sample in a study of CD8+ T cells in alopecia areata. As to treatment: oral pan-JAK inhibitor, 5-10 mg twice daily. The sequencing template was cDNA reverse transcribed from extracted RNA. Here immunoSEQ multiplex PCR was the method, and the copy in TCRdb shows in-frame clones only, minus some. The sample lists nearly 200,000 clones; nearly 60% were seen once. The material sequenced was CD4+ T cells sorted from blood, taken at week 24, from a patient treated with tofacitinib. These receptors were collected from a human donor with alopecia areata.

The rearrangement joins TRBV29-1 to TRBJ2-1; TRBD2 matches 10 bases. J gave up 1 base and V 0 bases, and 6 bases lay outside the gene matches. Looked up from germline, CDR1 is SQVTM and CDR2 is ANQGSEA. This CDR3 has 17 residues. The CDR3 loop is CSVEDAPSGRSYNEQFF. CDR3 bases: TGCAGCGTTGAAGATGCGCCTAGCGGGAGATCCTACAATGAGCAGTTCTTC.

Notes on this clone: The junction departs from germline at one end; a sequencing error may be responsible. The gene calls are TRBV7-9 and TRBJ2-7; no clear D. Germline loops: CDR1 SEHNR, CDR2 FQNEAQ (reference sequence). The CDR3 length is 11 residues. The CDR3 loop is CASSDSSEQYF. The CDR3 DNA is TGTGCCAGCAGCGACTCCTCCGAGCAGTACTTC.

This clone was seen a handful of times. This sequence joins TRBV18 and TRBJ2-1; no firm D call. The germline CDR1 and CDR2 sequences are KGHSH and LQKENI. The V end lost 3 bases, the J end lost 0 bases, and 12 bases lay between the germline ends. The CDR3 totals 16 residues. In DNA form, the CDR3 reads TGTGCCAGCTCACCTAGACCGGAGAGCTCCTACAATGAGCAGTTCTTC. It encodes CASSPRPESSYNEQFF.

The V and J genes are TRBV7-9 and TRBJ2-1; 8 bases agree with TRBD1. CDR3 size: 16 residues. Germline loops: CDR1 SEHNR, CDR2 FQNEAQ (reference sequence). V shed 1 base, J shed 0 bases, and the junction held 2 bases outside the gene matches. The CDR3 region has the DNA TGTGCCAGCAGCTTAGGGACAGGGAGCTCCTACAATGAGCAGTTCTTC. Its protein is CASSLGTGSSYNEQFF.

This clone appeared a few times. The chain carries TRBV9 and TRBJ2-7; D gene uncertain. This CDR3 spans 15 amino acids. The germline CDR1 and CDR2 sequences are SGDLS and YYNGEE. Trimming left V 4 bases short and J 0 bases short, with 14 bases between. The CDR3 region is CASSPGLGFSYEQYF. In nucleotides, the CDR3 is TGTGCCAGCAGCCCTGGTTTGGGGTTCTCCTACGAGCAGTACTTC.

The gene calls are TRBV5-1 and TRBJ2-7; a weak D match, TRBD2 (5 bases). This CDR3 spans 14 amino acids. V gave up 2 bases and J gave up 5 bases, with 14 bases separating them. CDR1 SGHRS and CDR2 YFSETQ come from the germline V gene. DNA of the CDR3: TGCGCCAGCAGCTTCTTTGGCCCCGGGAACGAGCAGTACTTC. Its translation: CASSFFGPGNEQYF.

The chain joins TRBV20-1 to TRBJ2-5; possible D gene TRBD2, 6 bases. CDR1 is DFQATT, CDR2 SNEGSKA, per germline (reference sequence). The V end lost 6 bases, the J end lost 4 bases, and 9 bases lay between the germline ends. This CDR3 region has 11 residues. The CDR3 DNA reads TGCAGTGCCCAGGGAGGAGAGACCCAGTACTTC. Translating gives CSAQGGETQYF.

CDR3 DNA sequence: TGTGCCATCAGTGAGTCGGCAGTCAACACTGAAGCTTTCTTT. Protein sequence: CAISESAVNTEAFF. The V call is TRBV10-3, the J call TRBJ1-1; D gene ambiguous. Trimming took 0 bases from V and 2 from J, leaving 7 bases between them. Germline V lookup: CDR1 ENHRY, CDR2 SYGVKD. This CDR3 is 14 amino acids long.

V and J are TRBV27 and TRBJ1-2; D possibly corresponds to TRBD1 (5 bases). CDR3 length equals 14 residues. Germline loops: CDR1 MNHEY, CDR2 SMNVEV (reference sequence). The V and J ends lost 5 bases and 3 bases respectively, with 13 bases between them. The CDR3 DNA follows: TGTGCCAGCAGTGAAGGGGAGTCCTACTATGGCTACACCTTC. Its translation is CASSEGESYYGYTF.

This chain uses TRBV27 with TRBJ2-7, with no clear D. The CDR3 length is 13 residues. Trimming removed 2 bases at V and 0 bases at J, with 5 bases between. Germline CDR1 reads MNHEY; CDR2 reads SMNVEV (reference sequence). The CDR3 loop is CASSLRISYEQYF. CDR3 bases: TGTGCCAGCAGTTTAAGGATCTCCTACGAGCAGTACTTC.

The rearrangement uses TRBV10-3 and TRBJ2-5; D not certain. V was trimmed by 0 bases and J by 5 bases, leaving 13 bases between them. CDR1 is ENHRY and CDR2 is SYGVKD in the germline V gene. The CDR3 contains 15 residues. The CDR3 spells CAISESDRHRETQYF. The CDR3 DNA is TGTGCCATCAGTGAGTCAGACCGGCATCGGGAGACCCAGTACTTC.

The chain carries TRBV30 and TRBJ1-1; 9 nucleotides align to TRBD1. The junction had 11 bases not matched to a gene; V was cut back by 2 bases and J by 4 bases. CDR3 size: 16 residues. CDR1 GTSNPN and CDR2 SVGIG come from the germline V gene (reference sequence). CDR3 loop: CAWSQRQGGSGTEAFF. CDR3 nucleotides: TGTGCCTGGAGTCAACGACAGGGGGGGTCGGGCACTGAAGCTTTCTTT.

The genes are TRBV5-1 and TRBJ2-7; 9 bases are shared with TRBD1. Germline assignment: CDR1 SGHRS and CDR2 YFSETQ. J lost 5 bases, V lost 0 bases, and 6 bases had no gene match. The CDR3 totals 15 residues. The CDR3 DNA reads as TGCGCCAGCAGCTTGGTCCCGGACAGGGGCGACGAGCAGTACTTC. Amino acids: CASSLVPDRGDEQYF.

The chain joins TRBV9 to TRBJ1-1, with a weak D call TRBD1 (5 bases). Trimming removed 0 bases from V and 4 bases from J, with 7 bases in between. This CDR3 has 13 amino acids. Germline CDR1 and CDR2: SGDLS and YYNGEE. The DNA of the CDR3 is TGTGCCAGCAGCGTAGATCAGGGCACTGAAGCTTTCTTT. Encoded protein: CASSVDQGTEAFF.

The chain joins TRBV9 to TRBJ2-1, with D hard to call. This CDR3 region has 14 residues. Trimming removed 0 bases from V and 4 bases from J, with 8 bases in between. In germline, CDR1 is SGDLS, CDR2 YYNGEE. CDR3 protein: CASSVEAAYNEQFF. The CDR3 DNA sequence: TGTGCCAGCAGCGTAGAGGCAGCGTACAATGAGCAGTTCTTC.

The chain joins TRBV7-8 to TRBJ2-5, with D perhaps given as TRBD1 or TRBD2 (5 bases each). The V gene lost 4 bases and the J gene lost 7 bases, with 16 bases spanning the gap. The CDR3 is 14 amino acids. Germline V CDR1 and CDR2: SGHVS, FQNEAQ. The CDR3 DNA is TGTGCCAGCAGCTCCGGGACCCCTTATGGGACCCAGTACTTC. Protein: CASSSGTPYGTQYF.

In nucleotides, the CDR3 is TGCGCCAGCAGCCAAGCCTCTGGGGGGCAGGCTTTCTTT. This sequence encodes CASSQASGGQAFF. The chain joins TRBV4-3 to TRBJ1-1; TRBD1 might be the D (6 bases). Germline CDR1 and CDR2: LGHNA and YSLEER. V lost 1 base to trimming and J lost 11 bases, with 14 bases between them. This CDR3 comprises 13 residues.

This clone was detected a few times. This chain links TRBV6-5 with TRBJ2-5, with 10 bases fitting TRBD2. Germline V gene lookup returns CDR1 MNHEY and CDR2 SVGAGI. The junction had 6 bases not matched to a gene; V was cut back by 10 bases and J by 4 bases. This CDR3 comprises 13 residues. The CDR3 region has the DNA TGTGCCACGGAGCGGGAGGGAGGAGAGACCCAGTACTTC. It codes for CATEREGGETQYF.

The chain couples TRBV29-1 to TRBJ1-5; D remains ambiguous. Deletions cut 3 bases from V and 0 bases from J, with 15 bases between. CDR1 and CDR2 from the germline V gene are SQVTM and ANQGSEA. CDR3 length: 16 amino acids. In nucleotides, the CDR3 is TGCAGCGTTGATCTTATGTCGGGATATAGCAATCAGCCCCAGCATTTT. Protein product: CSVDLMSGYSNQPQHF. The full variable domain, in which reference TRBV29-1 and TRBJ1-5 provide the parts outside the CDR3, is SAVISQKPSRDICQRGTSLTIQCQVDSQVTMMFWYRQQPGQSLTLIATANQGSEATYESGFVIDKFPISRPNLTFSTLTVSNMSPEDSSIYLCSVDLMSGYSNQPQHFGDGTRLSIL.

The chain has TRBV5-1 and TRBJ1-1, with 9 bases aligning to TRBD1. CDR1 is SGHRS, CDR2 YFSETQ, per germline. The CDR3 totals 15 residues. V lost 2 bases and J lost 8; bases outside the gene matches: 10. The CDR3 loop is CASSFRNDRGEEAFF. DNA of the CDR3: TGCGCCAGCAGCTTCCGAAATGACAGGGGGGAAGAAGCTTTCTTT.

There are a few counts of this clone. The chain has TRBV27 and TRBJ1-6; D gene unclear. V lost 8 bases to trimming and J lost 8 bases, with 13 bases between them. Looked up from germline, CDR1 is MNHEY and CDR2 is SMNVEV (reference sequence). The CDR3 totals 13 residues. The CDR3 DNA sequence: TGTGCCAGCCGATGGACGGGTTATTCACCCCTCCACTTT. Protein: CASRWTGYSPLHF.

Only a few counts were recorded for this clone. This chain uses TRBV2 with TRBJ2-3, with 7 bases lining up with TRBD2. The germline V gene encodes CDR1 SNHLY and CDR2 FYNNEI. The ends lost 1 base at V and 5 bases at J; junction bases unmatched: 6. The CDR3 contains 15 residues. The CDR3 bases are TGTGCCAGCAGTGAAGTAGGGACTACCGGAGATACGCAGTATTTT. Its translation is CASSEVGTTGDTQYF.

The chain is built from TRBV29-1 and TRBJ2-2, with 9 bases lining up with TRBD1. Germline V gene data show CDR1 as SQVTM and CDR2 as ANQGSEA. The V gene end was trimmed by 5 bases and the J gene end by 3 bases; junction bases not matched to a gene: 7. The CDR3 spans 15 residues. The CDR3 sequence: CSVNTQGADTGELFF. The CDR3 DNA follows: TGCAGCGTTAACACACAGGGGGCGGACACCGGGGAGCTGTTTTTT.

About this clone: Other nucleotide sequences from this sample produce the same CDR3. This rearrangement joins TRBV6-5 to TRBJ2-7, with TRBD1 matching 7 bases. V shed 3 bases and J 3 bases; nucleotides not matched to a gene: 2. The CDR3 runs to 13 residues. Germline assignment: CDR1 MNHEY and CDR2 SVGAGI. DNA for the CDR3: TGTGCCAGCAGTTATAGACAGGGCTACGAGCAGTACTTC. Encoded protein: CASSYRQGYEQYF.